Sequencing of this T cell receptor beta chain was carried out in a study of CD8 T cells in ankylosing spondylitis. TCRdb recomputed calls from the 5' RACE reads with MiXCR, one row per CDR3 protein. The sample shows about 200,000 distinct CDR3 sequences, 9.5% to 15% of them seen only once. The V gene lost 1 base and the J gene lost 0 bases, with 11 bases spanning the gap. Germline assignment: CDR1 MGHRA and CDR2 YSYEKL. The CDR3 has 16 amino acids. This sequence originates from a male donor with ankylosing spondylitis or in good health (not recorded which). J is TRBJ2-3 and V is TRBV4-1; no definite D call. The sequenced sample was blood, either unsorted or a sorted T cell fraction (not recorded which). The CDR3 reads CASSQVGGPSTDTQYF. The CDR3 DNA sequence: TGCGCCAGCAGCCAAGTAGGTGGACCTAGCACAGATACGCAGTATTTT.